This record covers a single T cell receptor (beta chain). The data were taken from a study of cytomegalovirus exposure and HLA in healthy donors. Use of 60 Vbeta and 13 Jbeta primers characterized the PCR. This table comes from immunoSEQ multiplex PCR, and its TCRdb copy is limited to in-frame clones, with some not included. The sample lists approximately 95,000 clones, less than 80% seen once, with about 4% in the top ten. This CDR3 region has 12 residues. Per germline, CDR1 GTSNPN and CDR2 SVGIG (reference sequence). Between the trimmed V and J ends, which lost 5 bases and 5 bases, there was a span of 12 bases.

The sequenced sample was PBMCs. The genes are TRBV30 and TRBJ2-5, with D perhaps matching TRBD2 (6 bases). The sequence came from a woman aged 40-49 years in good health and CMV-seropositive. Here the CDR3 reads CAWGQRGETQYF. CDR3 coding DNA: TGTGCCTGGGGTCAACGGGGGGAGACCCAGTACTTC.